The 27 T cell receptor beta chains below come from one sample, sequenced in a study of blood T cell repertoires in COVID-19. Measured with immunoSEQ multiplex PCR; TCRdb has only the in-frame clones, and not every one. Among tens of thousands of clones, roughly 80% were seen once, and the ten largest hold roughly 14%. The sample taken for sequencing was peripheral blood. Receptors were obtained from a man in his fifties or sixties with COVID-19, enrolled during active disease.

The count of this clone is one. V usage is TRBV6-5 and J usage is TRBJ1-3; D unclear. The V gene lost 10 bases and the J gene lost 0 bases, with 13 bases spanning the gap. CDR3 length equals 14 residues. CDR1 and CDR2 from the germline V gene are MNHEY and SVGAGI. CDR3 in amino acids: CATLNSLSGNTIYF. DNA of the CDR3: TGTGCCACCCTAAACAGCCTCTCTGGAAACACCATATATTTT.

Only a few counts were recorded for this clone. The rearrangement links TRBV6-5 to TRBJ1-1; D is possibly TRBD1 (6 bases). Germline-derived CDR1 and CDR2 are MNHEY and SVGAGI. The CDR3 extends over 13 amino acids. V was pared by 4 bases and J by 3 bases, with 9 bases between. DNA for the CDR3: TGTGCCAGCAGTTCCCACAGGGACACTGAAGCTTTCTTT. Its protein is CASSSHRDTEAFF.

Here the CDR3 reads CASSIELAAYEQYF. CDR3 nucleotides: TGTGCCAGTAGTATAGAGTTGGCAGCCTACGAGCAGTACTTC. The chain is built from TRBV19 and TRBJ2-7; no reliable D call. Trimming stripped 0 bases from V and 2 bases from J, with 8 bases between. The CDR3 consists of 14 residues. The germline gives CDR1 LNHDA, CDR2 SQIVND (reference sequence).

In its sample, this clone was seen once. The J gene is TRBJ1-4, the V gene TRBV19; tentatively, D is TRBD1 (5 bases). The CDR3 totals 15 residues. V shed 3 bases and J shed 7 bases, with 15 bases lying between them. Germline V gene sequence: CDR1 LNHDA, CDR2 SQIVND (reference sequence). CDR3: CASSMTGVTLEKLFF. The CDR3 coding sequence is TGTGCCAGTAGTATGACGGGGGTGACCCTTGAAAAACTGTTTTTT.

The gene calls are TRBV7-6 and TRBJ2-7; 7 bases align to TRBD2. CDR1 is SGHVS, CDR2 FNYEAQ, per germline. V lost 3 bases to trimming and J lost 4 bases; unmatched junction nucleotides: 3. This CDR3 contains 13 residues. CDR3 coding DNA: TGTGCCAGCAGCTTGGGGGGGGAGTACGAGCAGTACTTC. Its translation is CASSLGGEYEQYF.

A remark on this clone: The same CDR3 is also encoded by other DNA sequences in this sample. The genes are TRBV9 and TRBJ2-2; 9 bases map to TRBD2. The germline V gene encodes CDR1 SGDLS and CDR2 YYNGEE. J lost 4 bases, V lost 0 bases, and 4 bases had no gene match. CDR3 size: 16 residues. In nucleotides, the CDR3 is TGTGCCAGCAGCGTAGAGGGTAGCGGGGGCACCGGGGAGCTGTTTTTT. Encoded protein: CASSVEGSGGTGELFF. Together with reference TRBV9 and TRBJ2-2, the CDR3 gives the full variable domain: DSGVTQTPKHLITATGQRVTLRCSPRSGDLSVYWYQQSLDQGLQFLIQYYNGEERAKGNILERFSAQQFPDLHSELNLSSLELGDSALYFCASSVEGSGGTGELFFGEGSRLTVL.

This chain uses TRBV7-9 with TRBJ2-6, with D perhaps matching TRBD1 (5 bases). Germline CDR1 and CDR2: SEHNR and FQNEAQ (reference sequence). Trimming cost V 7 bases and J 0 bases, with 19 bases left between them. The CDR3 runs 18 residues. Here the CDR3 reads CASTGPGHLRSGANVLTF. CDR3 in DNA: TGTGCCAGCACCGGGCCCGGACATCTTCGCTCTGGGGCCAACGTCCTGACTTTC.

This rearrangement joins TRBV10-3 to TRBJ2-3, with D possibly TRBD1 on 5 matching bases. The CDR3 is 14 residues long. Germline assignment: CDR1 ENHRY and CDR2 SYGVKD. The ends were cut back, 6 bases at V and 2 bases at J, with 12 bases in the middle. The CDR3 sequence: CAIRDTELTDTQYF. The CDR3 nucleotides read TGTGCCATCAGGGACACCGAACTCACAGATACGCAGTATTTT.

The chain recombines TRBV19 with TRBJ1-2; D remains unclear. CDR3 length: 13 amino acids. Germline-derived CDR1 and CDR2 are LNHDA and SQIVND (reference sequence). The V and J ends lost 7 bases and 0 bases respectively, with 9 bases between them. The DNA of the CDR3 is TGTGCCAGTAATTACTTAGCTAACTATGGCTACACCTTC. Translating gives CASNYLANYGYTF.

The V and J genes are TRBV15 and TRBJ2-3; 8 positions agree with TRBD2. Germline CDR1 reads LNHNV; CDR2 reads YYDKDF (reference sequence). The CDR3 runs 18 residues. Unmatched junction bases numbered 10, after V lost 0 bases and J lost 2 bases. CDR3 region: CATSREGARGVVTDTQYF. CDR3 nucleotide sequence: TGTGCCACCAGCAGAGAAGGAGCGCGGGGGGTAGTCACAGATACGCAGTATTTT. Combining the CDR3 with reference TRBV15 and TRBJ2-3 gives the whole variable domain DAMVIQNPRYQVTQFGKPVTLSCSQTLNHNVMYWYQQKSSQAPKLLFHYYDKDFNNEADTPDNFQSRRPNTSFCFLDIRSPGLGDTAMYLCATSREGARGVVTDTQYFGPGTRLTVL.

The chain is built from TRBV19 and TRBJ2-3, with 14 bases identical to TRBD2. V gave up 3 bases and J gave up 0 bases; unmatched junction bases: 8. This CDR3 contains 19 residues. Looked up from germline, CDR1 is LNHDA and CDR2 is SQIVND (reference sequence). The CDR3 DNA is TGTGCCAGTAGTATCGGAACGAGACTAGCGGGGGGGAGCACAGATACGCAGTATTTT. This sequence encodes CASSIGTRLAGGSTDTQYF. Supplemented by reference TRBV19 and TRBJ2-3, the full variable domain reads DGGITQSPKYLFRKEGQNVTLSCEQNLNHDAMYWYRQDPGQGLRLIYYSQIVNDFQKGDIAEGYSVSREKKESFPLTVTSAQKNPTAFYLCASSIGTRLAGGSTDTQYFGPGTRLTVL.

V usage is TRBV27 and J usage is TRBJ1-2, with D perhaps TRBD1 (5 bases). The V end was cut by 1 base, the J end by 8 bases, with 14 bases between. The germline CDR1 and CDR2 sequences are MNHEY and SMNVEV (reference sequence). The CDR3 sequence is 14 residues long. CDR3 nucleotides: TGTGCCAGCAGTTTATTTCCGGGAGGGGAAGGCTACACCTTC. Its translation: CASSLFPGGEGYTF.

V is TRBV3-1 (or the pseudogene TRBV3-2) and J is TRBJ1-5, with a tentative D call TRBD1 (5 bases). Trimming removed 1 base from V and 2 bases from J, with 9 bases in between. Per germline, CDR1 LGHDT and CDR2 YNNKEL (reference sequence). CDR3 length: 15 amino acids. CDR3 residues: CASSQAGYGNQPQHF. In DNA form, the CDR3 reads TGTGCCAGCAGCCAAGCAGGGTACGGCAATCAGCCCCAGCATTTT.

The chain links TRBV18 to TRBJ2-3; 7 nucleotides align to TRBD1. V shed 6 bases, J shed 4 bases, and the junction held 4 bases outside the gene matches. CDR1 is KGHSH and CDR2 is LQKENI in the germline V gene. This CDR3 contains 13 residues. The CDR3 DNA reads TGTGCCAGCTCCTCCGACAGGGCAGATACGCAGTATTTT. It is translated as CASSSDRADTQYF.

This chain joins TRBV6-5 and TRBJ1-6; D uncertain. V was clipped by 4 bases and J by 7 bases, with 11 bases between them. Per the germline V gene, CDR1 is MNHEY and CDR2 is SVGAGI. The CDR3 runs 14 residues. The CDR3 DNA sequence: TGTGCCAGCAGTTTCCCAGAAAAAAATTCACCCCTCCACTTT. The encoded protein is CASSFPEKNSPLHF.

In nucleotides, the CDR3 is TGTGCCAGCAGCCCCAGGGGTGCGAGCTACACCTTC. The encoded protein is CASSPRGASYTF. The chain uses TRBV12-3 or TRBV12-4 and TRBJ1-2; the D gene is possibly TRBD1 (6 bases). This CDR3 comprises 12 residues. V lost 6 bases and J 9 bases, leaving 14 bases between the germline ends.

The chain carries TRBV6-5 and TRBJ1-4, with 7 bases aligning to TRBD1. Germline V lookup: CDR1 MNHEY, CDR2 SVGAGI. This CDR3 has 14 amino acids. V gave up 4 bases and J gave up 8 bases; unmatched junction bases: 7. The chain's CDR3 is CASSSPRGREKLFF. The CDR3, as DNA: TGTGCCAGCAGTTCCCCGAGGGGGCGGGAAAAACTGTTTTTT.

The V call is TRBV7-6, the J call TRBJ1-5; possible D gene TRBD1, 5 bases. Trimming cost V 5 bases and J 8 bases, with 13 bases left between them. This CDR3 is 13 amino acids long. Germline CDR1 and CDR2: SGHVS and FNYEAQ. Here the CDR3 reads CASSPGGGEPQHF. Written as DNA, the CDR3 is TGTGCCAGCAGCCCCGGTGGAGGGGAGCCCCAGCATTTT.

J is TRBJ2-2 and V is TRBV11-3; TRBD2 agrees at 7 bases. This CDR3 has 16 residues. Unmatched junction bases numbered 5, after V lost 0 bases and J lost 4 bases. Germline V gene data show CDR1 as SGHNT and CDR2 as YENEEA. In DNA form, the CDR3 reads TGTGCCAGCAGCTTAGAGGGAGGGTCGGGCACCGGGGAGCTGTTTTTT. This translates into CASSLEGGSGTGELFF.

This clone was picked up one time. The J gene is TRBJ2-2, the V gene TRBV9, with 12 bases aligning to TRBD1. The length of the CDR3 is 21 residues. V dropped 4 bases and J dropped 4; count of bases not matched to a gene: 20. Germline V gene lookup returns CDR1 SGDLS and CDR2 YYNGEE. The CDR3: CASSSTSTGTGGVSGTGELFF. The DNA for the CDR3 is TGTGCCAGCAGCTCAACTTCCACCGGGACAGGGGGCGTTTCGGGCACCGGGGAGCTGTTTTTT.

The genes are TRBV12-3 or TRBV12-4 and TRBJ1-1, with D hard to call. V shed 2 bases and J shed 5 bases, with 3 bases lying between them. The CDR3 runs to 11 residues. CDR3 nucleotide sequence: TGTGCCAGCAGTTTACGGACTGAAGCTTTCTTT. Translated, it gives CASSLRTEAFF.

V and J are TRBV9 and TRBJ1-1; 8 bases are a match to TRBD1. J gave up 0 bases and V 2 bases, and 12 bases lay outside the gene matches. Looked up from germline, CDR1 is SGDLS and CDR2 is YYNGEE. The CDR3 covers 18 residues. The CDR3 here is CASSVGTGGGIVNTEAFF. Written as DNA, the CDR3 is TGTGCCAGCAGCGTGGGGACAGGAGGGGGAATTGTGAACACTGAAGCTTTCTTT.

V gene TRBV4-1 combines with J gene TRBJ2-2, with D uncertain. From germline, CDR1 is MGHRA and CDR2 YSYEKL. V gave up 0 bases and J gave up 0 bases, with 5 bases separating them. The CDR3 extends over 15 amino acids. The CDR3 nucleotides are TGCGCCAGCAGCCAAGAGGTAGCGAACACCGGGGAGCTGTTTTTT. Protein sequence: CASSQEVANTGELFF.

This chain connects TRBV21-1 to TRBJ2-1; TRBD2 was called by the table and not checked on the DNA. TRBV21-1 has pseudogene status. The CDR3 contains 15 residues. The CDR3 loop reads CASRPLAGEGNEQFF. CDR3 nucleotides: TGTGCCAGCAGACCCCTAGCGGGGGAGGGCAATGAGCAGTTCTTC.

The rearrangement joins TRBV25-1 to TRBJ1-2; tentatively, D is TRBD1 (6 bases). This CDR3 region has 13 residues. V lost 3 bases and J 8 bases, leaving 13 bases between the germline ends. Germline CDR1 MGHDK, CDR2 SYGVNS. CDR3 sequence (DNA): TGTGCCAGCAGTGACAGGGGAGTTTTAGGCTACACCTTC. Encoded protein: CASSDRGVLGYTF.

Relative to its sample, this clone is medium-sized. Here the CDR3 reads CASSLNLGSEQYF. CDR3 DNA sequence: TGCGCCAGCAGCTTGAACTTAGGGAGCGAGCAGTACTTC. This chain connects TRBV5-1 to TRBJ2-7, with D possibly being TRBD2 (5 bases). The ends were cut back, 1 base at V and 6 bases at J, with 11 bases in the middle. From germline, CDR1 is SGHRS and CDR2 YFSETQ. This CDR3 is 13 amino acids long. Supplemented by reference TRBV5-1 and TRBJ2-7, the full variable domain reads KAGVTQTPRYLIKTRGQQVTLSCSPISGHRSVSWYQQTPGQGLQFLFEYFSETQRNKGNFPGRFSGRQFSNSRSEMNVSTLELGDSALYLCASSLNLGSEQYFGPGTRLTVT.

The J gene is TRBJ2-1, the V gene TRBV10-2; 7 bases map to TRBD2. This CDR3 is built from 14 residues. CDR1 WSHSY and CDR2 SAAADI come from the germline V gene. Trimming at V came to 8 bases and at J to 0 bases, leaving 4 bases not matched to a gene. This CDR3 reads CASGRGTSYNEQFF. The CDR3 DNA sequence: TGCGCCAGCGGGCGGGGGACCTCCTACAATGAGCAGTTCTTC.